This TCR beta chain was found in a study of cytomegalovirus exposure and HLA in healthy donors. On the study more broadly: From HLA-typed donors, an early data release held some 91 million unique TCRs.

Notes on this clone: Its target is not known.

Notes on the study in general: Presence/absence analyses rested on an assumption that sequencing depth was roughly uniform across donors. An analysis that was carried out later associated 16,951 TCR beta sequences with HLA alleles at 0.05 false discovery rate. V- and J-gene trimming of TCR beta was linked (in a later analysis) to a missense DCLRE1C variant.

Both 60 Vbeta primers and 13 Jbeta primers went into the PCR. Sequencing used immunoSEQ multiplex PCR; TCRdb keeps in-frame clones, though not all of them. The sample includes around 220,000 clones, around 83% of them seen just once. This TCR derives from a girl aged 5 to 17 in good health and CMV-seronegative. The material sequenced was PBMCs.

CDR3 loop: CASSLGQGYTDTQYF. Written as DNA, the CDR3 is TGTGCCAGCAGCCTAGGACAGGGGTATACAGATACGCAGTATTTT. This chain links TRBV5-4 with TRBJ2-3; 9 nucleotides line up with TRBD1. Trimming removed 4 bases from V and 3 bases from J; junction bases left unmatched: 6. The germline V gene encodes CDR1 SGHNT and CDR2 YYREEE (reference sequence). The CDR3 is 15 amino acids. The full variable domain, in which reference TRBV5-4 and TRBJ2-3 provide the parts outside the CDR3, is ETGVTQSPTHLIKTRGQQVTLRCSSQSGHNTVSWYQQALGQGPQFIFQYYREEENGRGNFPPRFSGLQFPNYSSELNVNALELDDSALYLCASSLGQGYTDTQYFGPGTRLTVL.